The present T cell receptor (beta chain) was sequenced within a study of blood T cell repertoires in COVID-19. Study summary: Samples taken during acute and convalescent COVID-19 were collected in the United States, Italy and Spain. PBMCs, B-cell-depleted T cells, or T cells were the source of the cDNA or gDNA that made up the material.

The Seattle patients joined while their infection was active and were tracked longitudinally afterward. Per the original methods: Nucleated cell number was recorded as an estimate derived from reference gene primer amplification. Repertoires were generated with immunoSEQ multiplex PCR, while TCRdb's copy carries only in-frame clones and drops some. The D gene and trimming were derived from the DNA, and the V and J assignments and clone size from that table. The profile shows 95,000 to 150,000 clones, about 93% of them singletons. This CDR3 is built from 13 residues. The germline V gene encodes CDR1 SGHTA and CDR2 FQGNSA. With 5 bases clipped from V and 5 bases from J, the junction kept 5 bases outside the gene matches.

The material sequenced was peripheral blood. This sequence joins TRBV7-2 and TRBJ2-5, with TRBD1 matching 7 bases. The sequence was obtained from a man in his forties or fifties with COVID-19, enrolled during active disease. The CDR3 protein is CASSRGGRETQYF. As DNA, the CDR3 is TGTGCCAGCAGCCGAGGGGGCCGGGAGACCCAGTACTTC.